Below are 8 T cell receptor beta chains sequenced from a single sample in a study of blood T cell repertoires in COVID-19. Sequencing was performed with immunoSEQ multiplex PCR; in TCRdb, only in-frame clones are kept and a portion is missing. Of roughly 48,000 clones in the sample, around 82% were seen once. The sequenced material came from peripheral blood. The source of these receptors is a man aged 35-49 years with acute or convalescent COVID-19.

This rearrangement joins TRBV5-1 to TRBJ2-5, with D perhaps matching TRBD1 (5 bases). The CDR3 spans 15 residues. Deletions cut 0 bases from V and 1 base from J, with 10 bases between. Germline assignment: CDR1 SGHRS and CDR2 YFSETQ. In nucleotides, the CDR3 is TGCGCCAGCAGCTTGGGAGTAAGGGGCCAAGAGACCCAGTACTTC. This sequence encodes CASSLGVRGQETQYF.

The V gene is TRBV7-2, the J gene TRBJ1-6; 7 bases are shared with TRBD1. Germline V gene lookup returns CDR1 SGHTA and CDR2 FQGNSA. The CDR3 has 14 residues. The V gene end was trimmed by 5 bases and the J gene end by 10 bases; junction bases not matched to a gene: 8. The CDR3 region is CASSQSYRGSPLHF. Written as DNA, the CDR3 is TGTGCCAGCAGCCAAAGTTACAGGGGCTCACCCCTCCACTTT.

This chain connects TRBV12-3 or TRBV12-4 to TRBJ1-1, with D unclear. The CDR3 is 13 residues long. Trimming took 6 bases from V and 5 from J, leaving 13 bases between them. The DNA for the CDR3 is TGTGCCAGCAGGAGGGAAAGGAGAACTGAAGCTTTCTTT. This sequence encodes CASRRERRTEAFF.

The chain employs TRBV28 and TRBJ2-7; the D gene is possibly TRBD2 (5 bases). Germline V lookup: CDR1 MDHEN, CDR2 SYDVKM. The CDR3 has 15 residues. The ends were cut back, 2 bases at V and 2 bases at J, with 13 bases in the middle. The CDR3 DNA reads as TGTGCCAGCAGTTTAATTCCTAGCAAACCCTACGAGCAGTACTTC. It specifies CASSLIPSKPYEQYF.

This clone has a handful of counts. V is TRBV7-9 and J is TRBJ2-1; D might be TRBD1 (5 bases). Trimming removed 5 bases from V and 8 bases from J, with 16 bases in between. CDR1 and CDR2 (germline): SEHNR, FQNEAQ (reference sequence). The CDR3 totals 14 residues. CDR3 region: CASSPRGRVDEQFF. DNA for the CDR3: TGTGCCAGCAGCCCCAGAGGCAGGGTCGATGAGCAGTTCTTC. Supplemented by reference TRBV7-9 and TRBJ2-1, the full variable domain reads DTGVSQNPRHKITKRGQNVTFRCDPISEHNRLYWYRQTLGQGPEFLTYFQNEAQLEKSRLLSDRFSAERPKGSFSTLEIQRTEQGDSAMYLCASSPRGRVDEQFFGPGTRLTVL.

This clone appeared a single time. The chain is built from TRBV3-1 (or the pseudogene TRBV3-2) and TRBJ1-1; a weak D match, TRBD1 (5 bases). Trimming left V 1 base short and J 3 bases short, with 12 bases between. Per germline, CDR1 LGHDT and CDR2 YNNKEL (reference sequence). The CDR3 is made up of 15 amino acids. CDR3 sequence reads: CASSQGTGRDTEAFF. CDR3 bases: TGTGCCAGCAGCCAAGGTACAGGACGGGACACTGAAGCTTTCTTT.

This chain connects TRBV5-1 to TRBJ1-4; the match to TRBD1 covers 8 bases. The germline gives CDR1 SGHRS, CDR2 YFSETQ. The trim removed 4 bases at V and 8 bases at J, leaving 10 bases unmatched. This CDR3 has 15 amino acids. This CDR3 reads CASSDGQGRREKLFF. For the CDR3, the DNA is TGCGCCAGCAGCGACGGACAGGGAAGAAGGGAAAAACTGTTTTTT.

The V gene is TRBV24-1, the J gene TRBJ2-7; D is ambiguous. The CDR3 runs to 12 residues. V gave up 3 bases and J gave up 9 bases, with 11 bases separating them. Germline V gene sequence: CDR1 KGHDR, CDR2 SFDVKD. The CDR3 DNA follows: TGTGCCACCAGTGATCCAAAGCGCGGGCAGTACTTC. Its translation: CATSDPKRGQYF.